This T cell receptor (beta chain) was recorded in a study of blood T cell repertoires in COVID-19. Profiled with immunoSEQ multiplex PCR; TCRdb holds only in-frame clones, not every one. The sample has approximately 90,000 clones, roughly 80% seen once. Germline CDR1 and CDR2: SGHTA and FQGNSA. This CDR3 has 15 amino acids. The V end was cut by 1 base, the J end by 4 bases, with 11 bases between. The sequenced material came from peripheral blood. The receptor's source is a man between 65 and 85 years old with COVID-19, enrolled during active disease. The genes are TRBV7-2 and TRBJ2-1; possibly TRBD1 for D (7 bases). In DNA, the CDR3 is TGTGCCAGCAGCTTAGGACAGGGAGGTTACAATGAGCAGTTCTTC. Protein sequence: CASSLGQGGYNEQFF.